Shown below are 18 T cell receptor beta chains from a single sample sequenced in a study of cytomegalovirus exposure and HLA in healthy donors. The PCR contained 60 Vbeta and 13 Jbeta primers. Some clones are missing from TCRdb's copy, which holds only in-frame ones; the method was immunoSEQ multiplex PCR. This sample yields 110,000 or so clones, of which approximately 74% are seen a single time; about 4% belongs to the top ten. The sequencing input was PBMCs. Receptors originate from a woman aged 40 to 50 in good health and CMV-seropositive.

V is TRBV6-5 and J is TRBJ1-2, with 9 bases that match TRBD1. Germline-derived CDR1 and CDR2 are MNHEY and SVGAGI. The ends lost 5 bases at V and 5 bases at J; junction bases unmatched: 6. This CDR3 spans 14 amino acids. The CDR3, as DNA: TGTGCCAGCAGTCCCTCGGACAGGGGATATGGCTACACCTTC. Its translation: CASSPSDRGYGYTF.

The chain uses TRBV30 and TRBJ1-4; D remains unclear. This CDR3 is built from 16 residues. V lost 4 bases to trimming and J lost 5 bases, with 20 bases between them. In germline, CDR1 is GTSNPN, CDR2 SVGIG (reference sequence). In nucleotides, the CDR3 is TGTGCCTGGACTCGTGGGCAGTTCGTCCAGAATGAAAAACTGTTTTTT. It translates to CAWTRGQFVQNEKLFF.

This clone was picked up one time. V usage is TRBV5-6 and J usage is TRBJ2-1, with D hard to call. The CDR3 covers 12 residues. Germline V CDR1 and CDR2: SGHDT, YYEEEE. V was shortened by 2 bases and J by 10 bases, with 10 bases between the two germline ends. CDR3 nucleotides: TGTGCCAGCAGCTTACAGCTCAGAGAGCAGTTCTTC. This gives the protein CASSLQLREQFF. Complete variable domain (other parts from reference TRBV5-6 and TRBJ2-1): DAGVTQSPTHLIKTRGQQVTLRCSPKSGHDTVSWYQQALGQGPQFIFQYYEEEERQRGNFPDRFSGHQFPNYSSELNVNALLLGDSALYLCASSLQLREQFFGPGTRLTVL.

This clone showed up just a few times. DNA of the CDR3: TGCGCCAGCAGCCAAGATGGGACAGCAGATACGCAGTATTTT. Its translation: CASSQDGTADTQYF. The chain carries TRBV4-1 and TRBJ2-3; 7 nucleotides match TRBD1. There are 14 residues in the CDR3. Germline lookup yields CDR1 MGHRA and CDR2 YSYEKL. With 0 bases clipped from V and 4 bases from J, the junction kept 1 base outside the gene matches.

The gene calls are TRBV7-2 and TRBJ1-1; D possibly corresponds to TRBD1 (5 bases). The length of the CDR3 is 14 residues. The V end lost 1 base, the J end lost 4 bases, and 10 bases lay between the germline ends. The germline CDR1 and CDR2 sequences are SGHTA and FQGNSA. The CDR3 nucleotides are TGTGCCAGCAGCTTAGATCCTACAGGCACTGAAGCTTTCTTT. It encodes CASSLDPTGTEAFF.

CDR3 in DNA: TGTGCCAGCAGCTCGCTCGACAGAGACATTCAGTACTTC. Encoded protein: CASSSLDRDIQYF. The chain uses TRBV7-2 and TRBJ2-4; D perhaps matches TRBD1 (5 bases). CDR1 and CDR2 (germline): SGHTA, FQGNSA. Trimming shortened V by 4 bases and J by 8 bases, and 12 bases separated the two germline ends. This CDR3 has 13 amino acids.

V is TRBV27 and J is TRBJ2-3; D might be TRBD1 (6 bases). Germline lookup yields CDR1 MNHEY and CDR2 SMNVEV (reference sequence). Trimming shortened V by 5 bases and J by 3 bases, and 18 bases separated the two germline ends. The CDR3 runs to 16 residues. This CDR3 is CASSPQQGIFTDTQYF. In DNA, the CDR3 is TGTGCCAGCAGTCCCCAACAGGGTATTTTTACAGATACGCAGTATTTT.

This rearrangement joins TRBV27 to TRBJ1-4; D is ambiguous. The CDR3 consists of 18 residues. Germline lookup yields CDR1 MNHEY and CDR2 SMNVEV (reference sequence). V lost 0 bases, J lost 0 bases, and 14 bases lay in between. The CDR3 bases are TGTGCCAGCAGTTTATCGCCAGGTGGCCCTGCAACTAATGAAAAACTGTTTTTT. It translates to CASSLSPGGPATNEKLFF.

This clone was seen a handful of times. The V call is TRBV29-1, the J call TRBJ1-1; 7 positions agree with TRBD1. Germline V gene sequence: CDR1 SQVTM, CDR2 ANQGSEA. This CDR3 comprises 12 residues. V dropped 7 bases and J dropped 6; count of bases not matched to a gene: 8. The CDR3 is CSGTTGYSEAFF. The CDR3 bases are TGCAGCGGTACGACAGGGTACTCTGAAGCTTTCTTT.

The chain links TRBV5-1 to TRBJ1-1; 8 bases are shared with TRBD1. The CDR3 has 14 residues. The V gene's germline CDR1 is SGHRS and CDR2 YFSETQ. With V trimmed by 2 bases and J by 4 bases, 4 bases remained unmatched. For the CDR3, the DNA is TGCGCCAGCAGCTTACAGGGGGGCGGCACTGAAGCTTTCTTT. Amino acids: CASSLQGGGTEAFF.

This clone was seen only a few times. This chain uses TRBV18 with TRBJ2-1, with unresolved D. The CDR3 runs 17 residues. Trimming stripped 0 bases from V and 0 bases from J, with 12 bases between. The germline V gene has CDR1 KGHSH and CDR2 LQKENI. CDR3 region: CASSPPARRSSYNEQFF. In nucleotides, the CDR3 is TGTGCCAGCTCACCACCGGCGCGGCGAAGCTCCTACAATGAGCAGTTCTTC.

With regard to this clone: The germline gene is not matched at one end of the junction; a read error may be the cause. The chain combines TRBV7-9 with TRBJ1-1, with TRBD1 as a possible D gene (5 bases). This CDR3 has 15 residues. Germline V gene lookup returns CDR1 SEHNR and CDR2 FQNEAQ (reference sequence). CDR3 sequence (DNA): TGTTCCAGCAGCCAAAAGGCAGGGTGGGACACTGAAGCTTTCTTT. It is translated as CSSSQKAGWDTEAFF.

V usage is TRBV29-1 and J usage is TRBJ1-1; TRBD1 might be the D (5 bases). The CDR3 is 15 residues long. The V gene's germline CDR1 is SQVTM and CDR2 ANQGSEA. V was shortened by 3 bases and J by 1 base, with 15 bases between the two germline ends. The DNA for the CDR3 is TGCAGCGTTGAGCGGAGGGGAGTAGGGAACACTGAAGCTTTCTTT. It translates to CSVERRGVGNTEAFF. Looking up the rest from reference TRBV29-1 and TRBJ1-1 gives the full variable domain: SAVISQKPSRDICQRGTSLTIQCQVDSQVTMMFWYRQQPGQSLTLIATANQGSEATYESGFVIDKFPISRPNLTFSTLTVSNMSPEDSSIYLCSVERRGVGNTEAFFGQGTRLTVV.

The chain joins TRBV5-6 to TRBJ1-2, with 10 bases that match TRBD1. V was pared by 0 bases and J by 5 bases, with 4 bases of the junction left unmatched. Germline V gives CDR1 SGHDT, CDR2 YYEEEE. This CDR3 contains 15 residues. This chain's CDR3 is CASSLAGTGAYGYTF. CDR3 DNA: TGTGCCAGCAGCTTGGCCGGGACAGGGGCTTATGGCTACACCTTC. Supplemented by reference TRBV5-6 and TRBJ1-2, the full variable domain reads DAGVTQSPTHLIKTRGQQVTLRCSPKSGHDTVSWYQQALGQGPQFIFQYYEEEERQRGNFPDRFSGHQFPNYSSELNVNALLLGDSALYLCASSLAGTGAYGYTFGSGTRLTVV.

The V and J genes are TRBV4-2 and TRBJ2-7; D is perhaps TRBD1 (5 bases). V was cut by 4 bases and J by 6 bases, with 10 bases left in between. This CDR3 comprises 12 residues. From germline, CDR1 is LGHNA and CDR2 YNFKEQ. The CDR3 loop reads CASSPDSREQYF. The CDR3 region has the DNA TGTGCCAGCAGCCCCGACAGTCGCGAGCAGTACTTC.

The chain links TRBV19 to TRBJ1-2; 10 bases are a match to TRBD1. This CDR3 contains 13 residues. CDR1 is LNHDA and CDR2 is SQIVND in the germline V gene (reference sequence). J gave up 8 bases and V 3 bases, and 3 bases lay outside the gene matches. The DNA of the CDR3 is TGTGCCAGTAGTATTCGGGACAGGGGAGGCTACACCTTC. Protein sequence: CASSIRDRGGYTF.

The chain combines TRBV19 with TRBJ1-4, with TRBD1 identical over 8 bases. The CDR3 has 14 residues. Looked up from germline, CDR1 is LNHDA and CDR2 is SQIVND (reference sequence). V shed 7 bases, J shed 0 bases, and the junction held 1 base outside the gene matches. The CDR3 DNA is TGTGCCAGTAACAGGGGGGCAACTAATGAAAAACTGTTTTTT. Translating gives CASNRGATNEKLFF.

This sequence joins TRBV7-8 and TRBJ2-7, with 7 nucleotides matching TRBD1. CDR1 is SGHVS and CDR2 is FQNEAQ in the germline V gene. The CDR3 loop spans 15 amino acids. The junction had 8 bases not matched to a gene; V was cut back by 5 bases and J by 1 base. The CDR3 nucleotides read TGTGCCAGCAGCCAAGGGACAGTGGGGTCCTACGAGCAGTACTTC. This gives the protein CASSQGTVGSYEQYF.